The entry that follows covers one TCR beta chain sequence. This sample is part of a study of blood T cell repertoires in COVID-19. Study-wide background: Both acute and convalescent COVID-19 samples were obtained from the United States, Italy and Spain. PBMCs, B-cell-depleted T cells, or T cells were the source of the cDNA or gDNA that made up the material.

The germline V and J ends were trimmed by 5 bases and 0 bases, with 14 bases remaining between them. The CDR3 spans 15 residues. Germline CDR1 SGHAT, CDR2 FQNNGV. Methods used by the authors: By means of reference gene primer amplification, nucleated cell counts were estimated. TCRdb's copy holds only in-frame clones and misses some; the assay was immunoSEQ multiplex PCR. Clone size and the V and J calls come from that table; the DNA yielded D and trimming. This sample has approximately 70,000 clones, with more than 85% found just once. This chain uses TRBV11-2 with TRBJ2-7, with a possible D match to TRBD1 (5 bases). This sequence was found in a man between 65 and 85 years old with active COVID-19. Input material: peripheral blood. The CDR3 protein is CASSRQGVSSYEQYF. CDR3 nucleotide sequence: TGTGCCAGCAGCCGGCAGGGCGTGAGCTCCTACGAGCAGTACTTC.